This T cell receptor (beta chain) appears in the sequencing data of a study of post-analysis software for immune sequencing data (dated by TCRdb to between 2015 and 2016). Background on the whole study: The recorded disease courses included relapsing-remitting, secondary progressive and progressive-relapsing multiple sclerosis, and some patients had no subtype annotation. A subset of samples was prepared in parallel using single-end sample barcoding, then pooled and co-amplified after Illumina adapter ligation. The patient repertoires were compared against 11 previously published healthy control repertoires obtained from donors aged about 6 to 25 years.

TCR beta repertoires were profiled from peripheral blood of roughly 13 young patients with multiple sclerosis to demonstrate the VDJtools post-analysis software. The multiple sclerosis patients were children and adolescents ranging in age from roughly 6 to 15 years. The protocol used for the library was PCR. TCRdb lists the instrument as Illumina HiSeq 2500. Unique molecular identifiers were incorporated into TCR beta cDNA libraries to reduce PCR and sequencing biases. Per 1 to 10 million input T cells, some 500,000 cDNA molecules were obtained, such that each molecule approximated one T cell. The patient libraries were prepared and sequenced with the same protocol used for the earlier healthy control dataset. Within a given batch, samples were prepared together, multiplexed and sequenced on the same HiSeq lane. On the study's bioinformatics: MIGEC handled the raw barcoded reads, throwing out single-read molecular identifier groups before consensus assembly and CDR3 extraction. VDJtools was used for post-analysis of the clonotype tables, and diversity was normalized by down-sampling every dataset to the size of the smallest sample. Repertoire overlap clustering matched CDR3 amino acid but not nucleotide sequences to correct batch-related cross-sample contamination. Starting from the raw public reads, TCRdb applied fastp trimming at Q25, assembled clones with MiXCR and retained in-frame beta chains. Entries that share a CDR3 protein sequence are merged under the most common genes and DNA. TCRdb, not the original authors, processed these V and J calls. A total of about 540,000 distinct CDR3 sequences appear in this sample, approximately 31% of them only once. The ten most abundant clones make up 6% of the sample.

The trim is 6 bases for V and 4 bases for J, with a gap of 10 bases between the germline ends. CDR1 and CDR2, looked up from the germline V gene, are MNHEY and SVGAGI. The CDR3 starts with the cysteine, ends with the phenylalanine, and has 14 residues. The only DNA kept is the CDR3, 42 bases in frame from the first base. General conclusions and limits of the study: About five TRBV segments, including TRBV5-6, TRBV5-1 and TRBV20-1, were significantly more frequent in patients than controls. Multiple sclerosis patients had significantly lower normalized Chao1 diversity than controls, a result that suggests substantial peripheral T-cell clonal expansion. The control group was slightly older than the multiple sclerosis patient group. Strong co-clustering of samples prepared in the same batch was shown by direct clustering with F measure, prompting a batch-effect correction.

This clonotype was observed a handful of times. The antigen it binds to is not known. No base qualities exist here, and no much larger clone lies one base off it. Recombination connected TRBV6-5 to TRBJ2-6; TRBD1 is a weak D gene call, 5 bases matching. Sequenced input: blood. This clonotype originated in a girl aged 2-17 years with multiple sclerosis. The CDR3: CASRGVAGANVLTF. The nucleotide sequence is TGTGCCAGCAGAGGGGTTGCGGGGGCCAACGTCCTGACTTTC.